This is a list of T cell receptor beta chains from one sample in a study of blood T cell repertoires in COVID-19. Data came from immunoSEQ multiplex PCR; TCRdb stores just in-frame clones and leaves some out. The sample comprises 150,000 to 200,000 clones, 86% of which are singletons, and roughly 2.9% rests with the top ten. The sample comprised peripheral blood. These receptors all stem from a woman between 25 and 40 years old with active or convalescent COVID-19. Each CDR3 is given with its conserved first and last residue. The D gene is left open where the match is weak. Only part of the rows carry a size: once, few, many, or a class if the clone is expanded.

clone size,D gene,V gene,J gene,CDR3 protein,CDR3 DNA
-,TRBD2,TRBV28,TRBJ2-2,CASSVGPGGNTGELFF,TGTGCCAGTTCTGTTGGACCGGGGGGGAACACCGGGGAGCTGTTTTTT
-,-,TRBV6-6,TRBJ1-2,CASSYAGDYGYTF,TGTGCCAGCAGTTACGCGGGGGACTATGGCTACACCTTC
-,TRBD2,TRBV10-3,TRBJ2-7,CAISDTSASSYEQYF,TGTGCCATCAGTGATACTAGCGCTTCTTCCTACGAGCAGTACTTC
-,-,TRBV12-5,TRBJ1-1,CASGKTTRANTEAFF,TGTGCTAGTGGTAAGACGACGCGGGCGAACACTGAAGCTTTCTTT
few,TRBD1,TRBV30,TRBJ1-3,CAWGRDRASGNTIYF,TGTGCCTGGGGCAGGGACAGGGCCTCTGGAAACACCATATATTTT
-,-,TRBV6-2/TRBV6-3,TRBJ1-2,CASGSGRGYGYTF,TGTGCCAGCGGTTCGGGGAGAGGGTATGGCTACACCTTC
-,-,TRBV7-9,TRBJ1-1,CASSPRTVTPEAFF,TGTGCCAGCAGCCCCCGAACGGTTACGCCTGAAGCTTTCTTT
-,-,TRBV14,TRBJ1-4,CASSQDRSSGKLFF,TGTGCCAGCAGCCAAGATCGGTCCTCAGGAAAACTGTTTTTT
-,-,TRBV30,TRBJ1-6,CAWRYKQQSSYNSPLHF,TGTGCCTGGAGATACAAACAGCAGAGCTCCTATAATTCACCCCTCCACTTT
-,TRBD1,TRBV20-1,TRBJ2-7,CSASMGQGTYEQYF,TGCAGTGCTAGTATGGGACAGGGGACCTACGAGCAGTACTTC
-,-,TRBV4-1,TRBJ2-1,CASSQDFYRDEQFF,TGCGCCAGCAGCCAAGATTTTTATCGGGATGAGCAGTTCTTC
-,-,TRBV16,TRBJ1-2,CASSQERRGGLRGYTF,TGTGCCAGCAGCCAAGAAAGGAGGGGGGGGCTACGTGGCTACACCTTC
-,TRBD1,TRBV30,TRBJ2-3,CAWSRSGGRTDTQYF,TGTGCCTGGAGCCGGTCAGGGGGACGCACAGATACGCAGTATTTT
-,TRBD1,TRBV7-2,TRBJ1-4,CASSSRQGRNEKLFF,TGTGCCAGCAGCTCAAGACAGGGACGGAATGAAAAACTGTTTTTT
-,TRBD2,TRBV11-3,TRBJ2-1,CASSRTSGARNEQFF,TGTGCCAGCAGTCGTACTAGCGGGGCACGCAATGAGCAGTTCTTC
-,-,TRBV12-3/TRBV12-4,TRBJ2-3,CASSLVPKDTQYF,TGTGCCAGCAGTTTAGTCCCCAAAGATACGCAGTATTTT
once,TRBD2,TRBV19,TRBJ2-7,CASRASGGYEQYF,TGTGCCAGTAGGGCTAGCGGAGGATACGAGCAGTACTTC
-,-,TRBV6-6,TRBJ2-6,CAGGGANVLTF,TGTGCGGGCGGGGGGGCCAACGTCCTGACTTTC
once,-,TRBV11-2,TRBJ2-5,CASSPTGETQYF,TGTGCCAGCAGCCCTACGGGAGAGACCCAGTACTTC
few,TRBD1,TRBV5-6,TRBJ1-1,CASQQGSTEAFF,TGTGCCAGCCAACAGGGGAGCACTGAAGCTTTCTTT